This TCR beta chain was retrieved from a study of blood T cell repertoires in COVID-19. Study at large: Both acute and convalescent COVID-19 samples were obtained from the United States, Italy and Spain. Sample material is recorded as cDNA or gDNA derived from T cells, B-cell-depleted T cells, or PBMCs.

Trimming removed 1 base from V and 2 bases from J; junction bases left unmatched: 2. In germline, CDR1 is MGHRA, CDR2 YSYEKL. This CDR3 region has 15 residues. As originally analysed: By means of reference gene primer amplification, nucleated cell counts were estimated. Sequencing was performed with immunoSEQ multiplex PCR; in TCRdb, only in-frame clones are kept and a portion is missing. V, J and clone size reflect that table, while D and trimming were determined from the DNA. This sample has about 220,000 clones, with roughly four fifths found just once. The TCR originated in a woman aged 55-69 years with acute or convalescent COVID-19. Sequenced input: peripheral blood. The V gene is TRBV4-1, the J gene TRBJ2-7, with 10 bases identical to TRBD2. CDR3 sequence: CASSQVTSGAYEQYF. CDR3 coding DNA: TGCGCCAGCAGCCAAGTCACTAGCGGGGCCTACGAGCAGTACTTC.